A selection of T cell receptor beta chains follows, all from one sample in a study of response to subunit inactivated influenza vaccine. TCRdb called the RT-PCR reads again in MiXCR, with one record for every CDR3 protein. This sample carries about 780,000 distinct CDR3 sequences, 15% to 20% of them seen once, and the ten largest clones take roughly a tenth. The material was PBMCs from blood, obtained 5 days after vaccination. The receptors were sampled from a man aged 45 to 65 who received an inactivated influenza vaccine. The CDR3 runs from the conserved cysteine through the conserved F or W. Each record gives: D gene, clone size, V gene, J gene, CDR3 length, CDR3 DNA, CDR3 protein. The D gene is left open where the match is weak. Clone size is shown for a subset of rows, as once, few, many or a class of expanded clone.

>TRBD2|few|TRBV7-8|TRBJ2-1|16
TGTGCCAGCAGCTTAGTTATGGGACTAGCGCGTCCTGAGCAGTTCTTC
CASSLVMGLARPEQFF
>TRBD2|few|TRBV12-3/TRBV12-4|TRBJ2-2|16
TGTGCCAGCAGAGCCGGACTAGCGGCACACACCGGGGAGCTGTTTTTT
CASRAGLAAHTGELFF
>.|few|TRBV29-1|TRBJ1-5|13
TGCAGCGTTGCACAGGAGACCAATCAGCCCCAGCATTTT
CSVAQETNQPQHF
>.|.|TRBV20-1|TRBJ2-1|15
TGCAGTGCGCCACCCCCGGGGCCCTCCTACAATGAGCAGTTCTTC
CSAPPPGPSYNEQFF
>.|few|TRBV20-1|TRBJ2-3|16
TGCAGTGCTAGAGATGGTGGTGGAGGGGGCACAGATACGCAGTATTTT
CSARDGGGGGTDTQYF
>.|.|TRBV7-2|TRBJ1-4|15
TGTGCCAGCAGCTCTAACACAGGGTCTAATGAAAAACTGATTTTT
CASSSNTGSNEKLIF
>.|.|TRBV18|TRBJ2-7|16
TGTGCCAGCTCGAAACCCCCAGGGTCAACCGGGTACGAGCAGTACTTC
CASSKPPGSTGYEQYF
>TRBD2|.|TRBV12-3/TRBV12-4|TRBJ2-1|16
TGTGCCAGCAGTTTACTTAGCCGGACTAGCGGGAGGGCGCAGTTCTTC
CASSLLSRTSGRAQFF
>TRBD1|.|TRBV28|TRBJ2-7|14
TGTGCCAGCACATCGGGACAGGGGACCTACGAGCAGTACTTC
CASTSGQGTYEQYF
>.|few|TRBV12-3/TRBV12-4|TRBJ2-3|15
TGTGCCAGCAGTTCAGGACAGCTTAGCACAGATACGCAGTATTTT
CASSSGQLSTDTQYF
>TRBD2|many|TRBV5-1|TRBJ2-1|16
TGCGCCAGCAGCTTGGATTTGAGCGGGAGGGCCAATGAGCAGTTCTTC
CASSLDLSGRANEQFF
>TRBD2|many|TRBV29-1|TRBJ2-1|14
TGCAGCGTTGAACCACTAGCGGGGGACAATGAGCAGTTCTTC
CSVEPLAGDNEQFF
>.|few|TRBV28|TRBJ1-5|12
TGTGCCAGCAGTTTCACCAGCGGGCCCCAGCATTTT
CASSFTSGPQHF
>.|.|TRBV28|TRBJ2-7|17
TGTGCCAGCAGTTTGGGAGTTGGCGGGTTAAGCTCCTACGAGCAGTACTTC
CASSLGVGGLSSYEQYF
>.|.|TRBV6-5|TRBJ1-1|15
TGTGCCAGCAGTTACTCGACACTCCGGGTGTCTGAAGCTTTCTTT
CASSYSTLRVSEAFF
>.|few|TRBV20-1|TRBJ1-3|12
TGCAGTGCCGGCCCCTCTGGAAACACCATATATTTT
CSAGPSGNTIYF
>.|.|TRBV7-8|TRBJ2-1|14
TGTGCCAGCAGCTTAGAGGGGGGGGGGCCCGAGCAGTTCTTC
CASSLEGGGPEQFF
>TRBD1|.|TRBV6-5|TRBJ2-3|19
TGTGCCAGCAGTTACCAGGACAGGGCCCGCCATTTTAACACAGATACGCAGTATTTT
CASSYQDRARHFNTDTQYF
>.|.|TRBV6-4|TRBJ2-1|15
TGTGCCAGCAGTCTTACCCGGGGGAACTACAATGAGCAGTTCTTC
CASSLTRGNYNEQFF
>TRBD1|.|TRBV12-3/TRBV12-4|TRBJ2-5|15
TGTGCCAGCAGCCCTAGCCAGGGGGCGCGAGAGACCCAGTACTTC
CASSPSQGARETQYF
>.|.|TRBV7-9|TRBJ2-7|15
TGTGCCAGCAGCTTATGCGATACCCTCTGTTACGAGCAGTACTTC
CASSLCDTLCYEQYF
>.|.|TRBV5-1|TRBJ2-6|16
TGCGCCAGCAGCTTTACACCCGGCTCTGGGGCCAACGTCCTGACTTTC
CASSFTPGSGANVLTF
>.|.|TRBV12-3/TRBV12-4|TRBJ1-3|16
TGTGCCAGCAGGCCCGCCGGGACCCCGAAAGGAAACACCATATATTTT
CASRPAGTPKGNTIYF
>.|.|TRBV28|TRBJ1-5|14
TGTGCCTCGTTTAGCCGGGGTGGCAATCAGCCCCAGCATTTT
CASFSRGGNQPQHF
>.|many|TRBV20-1|TRBJ2-7|12
TGCAGCGCCAGGGACGGACCCTACGAGCAGTACTTC
CSARDGPYEQYF
>.|few|TRBV18|TRBJ1-6|15
TGTGCCAGCTCACCAGGGGTGGGGGGTAATTCACCCCTCCACTTT
CASSPGVGGNSPLHF
>TRBD2|few|TRBV27|TRBJ2-7|13
TGTGCCAGCAGTTTAGGGGGAGGGACCGAGCAGTACTTC
CASSLGGGTEQYF
>.|.|TRBV21-1|TRBJ2-1|18
TGTGCCAGCAGCAACCCCCCCGGGGGGAGGCCGGATTACAATGAGCAGTTCTTC
CASSNPPGGRPDYNEQFF
>.|.|TRBV27|TRBJ1-1|15
TGTGCCAGCAGCATGTGGGGGGGGAGCTACACTGAAGCTTTCTTT
CASSMWGGSYTEAFF
>.|many|TRBV4-1|TRBJ2-1|16
TGCGCCAGCAGCCGGGCAAGCGGCGGGCTGAACAATGAGCAGTTCTTC
CASSRASGGLNNEQFF
>.|.|TRBV7-2|TRBJ1-1|16
TGTGCCAGCAGCTTAGTTGGGGGTTTCGGGGGCACTGAAGCTTTCTTT
CASSLVGGFGGTEAFF
>.|.|TRBV20-1|TRBJ2-3|13
TGCACCACTGGGGGGGCGAGGGCAGATACGCAGTATTTT
CTTGGARADTQYF
>.|few|TRBV5-1|TRBJ2-1|16
TGCGCCAGCAGCTTGTCAACAGGGAAGTATGGGAATGAGCAGTTCTTC
CASSLSTGKYGNEQFF
>.|.|TRBV18|TRBJ1-6|14
TGTGCCAGCTCACCAGCCAGGGGCGATTCACCCCTCCACTTT
CASSPARGDSPLHF
>TRBD1|.|TRBV20-1|TRBJ2-1|14
TGCAGTGCTGGACCGGGACAGGGGGCCCCTGAGCAGTTCTTC
CSAGPGQGAPEQFF
>.|few|TRBV6-5|TRBJ2-7|17
TGTGCCAGCAGTTCGCAGAGGATTGGGGGGAGTGGGTACGAGCAGTACTTC
CASSSQRIGGSGYEQYF
>.|.|TRBV24-1|TRBJ2-7|13
TGTGCCACCAGTGACCCTGGAAGAGGCGAGCAGTACTTC
CATSDPGRGEQYF
>TRBD1|many|TRBV10-3|TRBJ2-7|14
TGTGCCATCAGTGAAACCGGGACAGAGGACGAGCAGTACTTC
CAISETGTEDEQYF
>.|many|TRBV7-8|TRBJ2-7|14
TGTGCCAGCAGCTTTAGGGGCAGTATCTACGAGCAGTACTTC
CASSFRGSIYEQYF
>.|few|TRBV7-9|TRBJ2-1|13
TGTGCCAGCAGCGAACTGGGAGGCCCGCCCCCGTTCTTC
CASSELGGPPPFF